This TCR beta chain was found in a study of blood T cell repertoires in COVID-19 (TCRdb year 2020). At the level of the whole study: Samples from collaborators originated in the United States, Italy and Spain and spanned both the acute and convalescent phases of COVID-19. The prospective study material was composed of cDNA or gDNA derived from T cells, B-cell-depleted T cells, or PBMCs. The dataset comprised deeply sampled blood TCRbeta repertoires from subjects exposed to, actively infected with, or recovered from COVID-19. The repertoires were released in a freely available public database meant as a resource for research on the immune response to SARS-CoV-2. The samples were drawn from the first 160 participants of the ongoing ImmuneRACE study and from 1,200 or so subjects provided by 6 global collaborators. Sample metadata almost always included a de-identified subject ID, COVID-19 status, age in years and sex. Where available, HLA class I and class II types were obtained from metadata supplied by the sample provider rather than from assay-based typing.

Whole blood was collected in K2EDTA tubes by collaborating institutions according to the institutions' own protocols. For TCRbeta analysis, collaborators shipped samples as frozen whole blood, isolated PBMCs, or DNA extracted from either of those sample types. Paper-wide results and their limitations: Clinical and demographic metadata were provided uncurated, with the amount varying by source and participant.

With respect to this clone: There is no known antigen for this receptor. No clone much larger than this one lies a single base away; base qualities are absent.

V loses 2 bases at its end and J loses 0 bases; junction bases beyond the gene matches: 1. For CDR1 and CDR2, the germline V gene lists SGHTA and FQGNSA. There are 15 amino acids in the CDR3, from cysteine to phenylalanine inclusive. Only the CDR3 region is kept as DNA, spanning 45 bases read in frame from base 1. The immunoSEQ Assay, a bias-controlled multiplex PCR, was used to amplify TCRbeta CDR3 regions from genomic DNA. The original methods were these. Nucleated cell counts per sample were estimated from amplification of reference gene primers within the assay. Sequence reads were collapsed and filtered to measure the absolute abundance of every unique TCRbeta CDR3 rearrangement. For each sample, productive Simpson clonality was calculated as the square root of Simpson's diversity index across productive rearrangements. In TCRdb, the immuneACCESS table is reduced to in-frame sequences with V and J assigned. These tables do not hold every clone; where another copy was compared, an unresolved V gene accounts for under half, and the others remain unexplained. V, J and clone size are those of that table, while D and trimming were read from the DNA. The sample records about 54,000 clones, about nine tenths of which are singletons. The ten most abundant clones make up around 8.2% of the sample.

The rearranged chain carries TRBV7-2 and TRBJ2-7, with 10 bases aligning to TRBD2. The sample taken for sequencing was peripheral blood. The TCR originated in a woman aged 40 to 55 with active COVID-19. The nucleotide sequence is TGTGCCAGCAGCTTAAGCGGGGGGGTCTCCTACGAGCAGTACTTC. Its translation is CASSLSGGVSYEQYF.